The present T cell receptor beta chain was sequenced within a study of blood T cell repertoires in COVID-19. Turning to the study itself: There were acute and convalescent COVID-19 samples, and they came from the United States, Italy and Spain.

Per the authors' pipeline: Amplification of reference gene primers was used by the study to estimate nucleated cell counts. TCRdb's table, derived via immunoSEQ multiplex PCR, lists solely in-frame clones and lacks some. V, J and clone size are those of that table, while D and trimming were read from the DNA. The profile covers over 400,000 clones, with more than 85% appearing a single time and around 8% taken by the ten largest. Sequencing was carried out using PBMCs or T cells enriched from blood (not recorded which). This clonotype was obtained from a woman aged 55 to 70 who had recovered from COVID-19.

The CDR3 spells CASSLAWDRVNTIYF. CDR3 bases: TGTGCCAGCAGCTTAGCCTGGGACAGGGTTAACACCATATATTTT. The rearrangement links TRBV11-2 to TRBJ1-3; 9 bases match TRBD1. Germline CDR1 and CDR2: SGHAT and FQNNGV. With 1 base clipped from V and 7 bases from J, the junction kept 5 bases outside the gene matches. The CDR3 extends over 15 amino acids.